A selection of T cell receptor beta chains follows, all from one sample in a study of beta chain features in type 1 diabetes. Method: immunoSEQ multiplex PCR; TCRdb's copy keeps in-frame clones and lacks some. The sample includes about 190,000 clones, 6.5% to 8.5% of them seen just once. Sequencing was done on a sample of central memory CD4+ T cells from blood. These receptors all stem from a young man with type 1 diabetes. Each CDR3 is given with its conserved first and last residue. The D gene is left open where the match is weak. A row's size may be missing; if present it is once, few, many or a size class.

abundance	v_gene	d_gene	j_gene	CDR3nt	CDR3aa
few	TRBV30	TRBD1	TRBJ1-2	TGTGCCTGGAGTTTCCCCGGGACAGAGAACTATGGCTACACCTTC	CAWSFPGTENYGYTF
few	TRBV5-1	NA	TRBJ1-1	TGCGCCAGCAGCTTGGTAGGAGATCAGAACACTGAAGCTTTCTTT	CASSLVGDQNTEAFF
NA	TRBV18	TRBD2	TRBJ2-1	TGTGCCAGCTCCCCATTGGCGGGAGTTTTCAATGAGCAGTTCTTC	CASSPLAGVFNEQFF
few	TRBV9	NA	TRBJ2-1	TGTGCCAGCAGCGTAGGGGTCGGAGAGGGGGACAATGAGCAGTTCTTC	CASSVGVGEGDNEQFF
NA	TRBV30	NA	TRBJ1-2	TGTGCCTGCACCCTAGGGAGTGTGTATGGCTACACCTTC	CACTLGSVYGYTF
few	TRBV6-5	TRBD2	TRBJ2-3	TGTGCCAGCAGTCAGCGGGACGTCAGCACAGATACGCAGTATTTT	CASSQRDVSTDTQYF
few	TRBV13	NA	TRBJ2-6	TGTGCCAGCAGCTCGCTCACTTCAGGATACTCTGGGGCCAACGTCCTGACTTTC	CASSSLTSGYSGANVLTF
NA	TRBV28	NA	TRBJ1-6	TGTGCCAGCAGCCCGGACAGCGAGCCGTATAATTCACCCCTCCACTTT	CASSPDSEPYNSPLHF
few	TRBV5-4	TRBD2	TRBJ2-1	TGTGCCAGCAGCTATCTAGCGGGGGGCTTCAATGAGCAGTTCTTC	CASSYLAGGFNEQFF
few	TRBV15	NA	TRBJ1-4	TGTGCCACCAGCAGAGCTCAGGACAGACCTAATGAAAAACTGTTTTTT	CATSRAQDRPNEKLFF
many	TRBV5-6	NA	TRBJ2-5	TGTGCCAGCAGCCCCGGGACTCTTAGGGGGACCCAGTACTTC	CASSPGTLRGTQYF
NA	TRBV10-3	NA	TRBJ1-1	TGTGCCATCAGGACGGCGCAGGGTGGCACTGAAGCTTTCTTT	CAIRTAQGGTEAFF
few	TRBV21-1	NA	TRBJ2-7	TGTGCCAGCAGCGCCCGGGAGGGTTACGAGCAGTACTTC	CASSAREGYEQYF
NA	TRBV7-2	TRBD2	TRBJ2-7	TGTGCCAGCAGCACCGTAGCGGGAGGGGATGTCGAGCAGTACTTC	CASSTVAGGDVEQYF
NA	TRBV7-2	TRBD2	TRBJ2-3	TGTGCCAGCAGCTCATCAACTAGCGCAGATACGCAGTATTTT	CASSSSTSADTQYF
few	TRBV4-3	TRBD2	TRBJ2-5	TGCGCCAGCAGCCAGTCTAGCGGGGGGGCCGGGGAGACCCAGTACTTC	CASSQSSGGAGETQYF
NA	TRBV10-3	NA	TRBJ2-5	TGTGCCATCAGGGACCACTCCAGGGAAGAGACCCAGTACTTC	CAIRDHSREETQYF
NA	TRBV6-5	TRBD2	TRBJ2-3	TGTGCCAGCAGCGATGCGGGGGGGGGCACAGATACGCAGTATTTT	CASSDAGGGTDTQYF
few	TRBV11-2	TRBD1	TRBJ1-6	TGTGCCAGCAGCGGTCACAGGGGGCTTGATTCACCCCTCCACTTT	CASSGHRGLDSPLHF
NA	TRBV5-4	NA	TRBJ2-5	TGTGCCAGCAGCTTGATTGGTCTAGCAGAGACCCAGTACTTC	CASSLIGLAETQYF
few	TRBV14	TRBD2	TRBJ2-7	TGTGCCAGCAGCCGTGGGGTAGCGGGGGGAAGCTCCTACGAGCAGTACTTC	CASSRGVAGGSSYEQYF
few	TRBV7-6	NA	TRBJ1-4	TGTGCCAGCAGCCGGACAGACGGTGAAAAACTGTTTTTT	CASSRTDGEKLFF
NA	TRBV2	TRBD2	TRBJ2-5	TGTGCCATAGGAGCGGGAGAGGGGGAGACCCAGTACTTC	CAIGAGEGETQYF